This record looks at one T cell receptor (beta chain) sequence and its context. The CDR3 loop spans 16 amino acids. Trimming at V came to 3 bases and at J to 0 bases, leaving 4 bases not matched to a gene. Looked up from germline, CDR1 is MRHNA and CDR2 is SNTAGT. This sample is part of a study of blood T cell repertoires in COVID-19. Study-wide context: Whether acute or convalescent, the COVID-19 samples came from the United States, Italy and Spain. T cells, B-cell-depleted T cells, or PBMCs provided the cDNA or gDNA that served as material.

In the source study's methods: Amplification with reference gene primers provided the estimates of nucleated cell counts. Libraries were prepared by immunoSEQ multiplex PCR; TCRdb keeps only in-frame clonotypes and omits some of them. For V, J and clone size, that table is used; D and trimming come from the DNA. The sample lists fewer than 85,000 clones, over 75% seen once, with roughly 4.6% in the top ten. This receptor was identified in a human donor in a cohort sampled during active COVID-19. The chain employs TRBV6-4 and TRBJ2-1, with TRBD1 identical over 8 bases. Sample: peripheral blood. The CDR3 DNA reads as TGTGCCAGCAGTGAGAACGGACAGGGCTCCTACAATGAGCAGTTCTTC. Translation: CASSENGQGSYNEQFF.